This TCR beta chain stems from a study of blood T cell repertoires in COVID-19. Study summary: T cells, B-cell-depleted T cells, or PBMCs supplied cDNA or gDNA.

The CDR3 runs 12 residues. The germline V gene encodes CDR1 SGHVS and CDR2 FQNEAQ. Trimming cost V 5 bases and J 12 bases, with 14 bases left between them. Using immunoSEQ multiplex PCR, the repertoire was profiled, and TCRdb retains in-frame clones only, with some absent. The sample has about 68,000 clones; roughly 84% are singletons. This TCR came from a man aged 45-60 years with active COVID-19. The sequenced material came from peripheral blood. J is TRBJ2-1 and V is TRBV7-8; no firm D call. CDR3 coding DNA: TGTGCCAGCAGCCCTAGTCCCGGTCGGCAGTTCTTC. Translation: CASSPSPGRQFF.